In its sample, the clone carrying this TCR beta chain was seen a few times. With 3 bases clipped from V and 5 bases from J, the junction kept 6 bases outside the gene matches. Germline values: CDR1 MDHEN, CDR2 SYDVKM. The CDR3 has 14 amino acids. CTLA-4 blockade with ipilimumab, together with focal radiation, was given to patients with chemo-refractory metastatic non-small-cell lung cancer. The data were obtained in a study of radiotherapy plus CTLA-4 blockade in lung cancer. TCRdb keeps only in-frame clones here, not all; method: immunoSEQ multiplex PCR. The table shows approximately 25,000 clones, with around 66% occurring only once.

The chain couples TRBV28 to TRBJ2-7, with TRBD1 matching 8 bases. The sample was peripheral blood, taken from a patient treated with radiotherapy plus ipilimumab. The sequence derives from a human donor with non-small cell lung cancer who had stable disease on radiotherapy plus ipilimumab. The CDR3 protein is CASSFRQGANEQYF. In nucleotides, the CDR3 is TGTGCCAGCAGTTTTCGGCAGGGGGCCAACGAGCAGTACTTC.